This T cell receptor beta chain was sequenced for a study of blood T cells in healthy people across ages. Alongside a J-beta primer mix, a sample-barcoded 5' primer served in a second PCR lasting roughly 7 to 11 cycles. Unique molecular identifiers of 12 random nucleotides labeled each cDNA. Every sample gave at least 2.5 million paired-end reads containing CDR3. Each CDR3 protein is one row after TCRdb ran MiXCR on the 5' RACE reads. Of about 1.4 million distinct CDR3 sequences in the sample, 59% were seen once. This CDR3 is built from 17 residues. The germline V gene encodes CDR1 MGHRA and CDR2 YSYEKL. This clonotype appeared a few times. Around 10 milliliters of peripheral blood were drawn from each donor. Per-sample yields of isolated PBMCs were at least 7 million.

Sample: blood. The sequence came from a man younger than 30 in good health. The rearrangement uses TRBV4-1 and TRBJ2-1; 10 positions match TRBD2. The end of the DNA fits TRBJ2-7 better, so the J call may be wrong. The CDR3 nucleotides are TGCGCCAGCAGCCAAGATCTCACTAGCGGGATCGCGGGTGAGCAGTACTTC. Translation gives CASSQDLTSGIAGEQYF.